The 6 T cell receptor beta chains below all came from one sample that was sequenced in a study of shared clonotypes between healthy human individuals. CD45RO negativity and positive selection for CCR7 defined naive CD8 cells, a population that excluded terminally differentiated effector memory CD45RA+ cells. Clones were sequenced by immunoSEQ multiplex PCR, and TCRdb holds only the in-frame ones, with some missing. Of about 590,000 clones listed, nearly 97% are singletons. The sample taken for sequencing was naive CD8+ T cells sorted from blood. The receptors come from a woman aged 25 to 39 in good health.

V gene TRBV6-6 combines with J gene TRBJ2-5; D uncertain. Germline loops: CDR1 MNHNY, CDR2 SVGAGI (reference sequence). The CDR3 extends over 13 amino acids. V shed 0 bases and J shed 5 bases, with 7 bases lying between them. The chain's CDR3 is CASSYSKYETQYF. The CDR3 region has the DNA TGTGCCAGCAGTTACTCGAAGTACGAGACCCAGTACTTC.

CDR3: CASSESSLGGEGETQYF. The DNA of the CDR3 is TGCGCCAGCAGTGAGTCTTCGTTAGGAGGCGAGGGGGAGACCCAGTACTTC. The chain uses TRBV10-1 and TRBJ2-5, with D perhaps given as TRBD1 or TRBD2 (5 bases each). V lost 0 bases, J lost 5 bases, and 19 bases lay in between. The CDR3 covers 17 residues. From germline, CDR1 is WNHNN and CDR2 SYGVQD (reference sequence).

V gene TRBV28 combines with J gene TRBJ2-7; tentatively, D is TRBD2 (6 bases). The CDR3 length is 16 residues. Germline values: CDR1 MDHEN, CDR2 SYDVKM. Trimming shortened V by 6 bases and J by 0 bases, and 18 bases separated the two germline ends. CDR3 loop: CASSLGGPGSSYEQYF. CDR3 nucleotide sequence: TGTGCCAGCAGCCTTGGAGGGCCGGGTAGCTCCTACGAGCAGTACTTC. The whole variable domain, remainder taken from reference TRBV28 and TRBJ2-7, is DVKVTQSSRYLVKRTGEKVFLECVQDMDHENMFWYRQDPGLGLRLIYFSYDVKMKEKGDIPEGYSVSREKKERFSLILESASTNQTSMYLCASSLGGPGSSYEQYFGPGTRLTVT.

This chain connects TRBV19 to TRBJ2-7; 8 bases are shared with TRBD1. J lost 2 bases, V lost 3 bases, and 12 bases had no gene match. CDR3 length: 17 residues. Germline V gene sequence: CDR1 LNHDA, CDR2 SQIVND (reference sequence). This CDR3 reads CASSIWTGLKTAYEQYF. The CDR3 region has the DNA TGTGCCAGTAGTATCTGGACAGGGCTAAAGACCGCCTACGAGCAGTACTTC.

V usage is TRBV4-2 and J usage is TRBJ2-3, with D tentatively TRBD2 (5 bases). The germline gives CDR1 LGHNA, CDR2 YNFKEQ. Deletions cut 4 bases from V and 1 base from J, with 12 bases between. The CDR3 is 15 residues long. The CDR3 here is CASSLPAGGTDTQYF. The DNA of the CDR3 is TGTGCCAGCAGCCTCCCGGCGGGTGGCACAGATACGCAGTATTTT.

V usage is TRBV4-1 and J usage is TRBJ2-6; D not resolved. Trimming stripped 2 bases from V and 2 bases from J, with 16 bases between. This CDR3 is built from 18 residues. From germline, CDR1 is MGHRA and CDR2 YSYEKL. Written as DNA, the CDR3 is TGCGCCAGCAGCCAAACCCCCCCCGCAGGCGCTGGGGCCAACGTCCTGACTTTC. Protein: CASSQTPPAGAGANVLTF.